A selection of T cell receptor beta chains follows, all from one sample in a study of blood T cell repertoires in COVID-19. TCRdb's table, derived via immunoSEQ multiplex PCR, lists solely in-frame clones and lacks some. Of over 100,000 clones in the sample, around 83% were seen once. What was sequenced was peripheral blood. Every receptor here comes from a woman older than 75 with active or convalescent COVID-19. The conserved cysteine and the conserved F or W are not part of the CDR3 here. Clone sizes are given selectively: once, few, many, or a class where the clone is expanded.

abundance: .; v_gene: TRBV2; CDR3aa: ASSEESVREQY
abundance: once; v_gene: TRBV2; CDR3aa: ASRPSRAGELF
abundance: few; v_gene: TRBV10-3; CDR3aa: AIRGGIYQETQY
abundance: .; v_gene: TRBV2; CDR3aa: ASSDRTLGGEKLF
abundance: .; v_gene: TRBV20-1; CDR3aa: SSGILAEQF
abundance: .; v_gene: TRBV7-2; CDR3aa: ASSFEASNIQY
abundance: .; v_gene: TRBV7-2; CDR3aa: ASSPTIGGRWY
abundance: .; v_gene: TRBV24-1; CDR3aa: ATSDSRGQGGSGFNTEAF
abundance: .; v_gene: TRBV10-3; CDR3aa: AISNDRSEQF
abundance: once; v_gene: TRBV5-1; CDR3aa: ASRLDRGGSTEAF
abundance: few; v_gene: TRBV19; CDR3aa: ASTRDRSSNQPQH
abundance: few; v_gene: TRBV18; CDR3aa: ASSPGRGGGNSPLH
abundance: .; v_gene: TRBV11-3; CDR3aa: ASSRGSTGELF
abundance: .; v_gene: TRBV7-9; CDR3aa: ASRPTGDGELF
abundance: .; v_gene: TRBV2; CDR3aa: ASSESAGQGGYT
abundance: .; v_gene: TRBV25-1; CDR3aa: ASRERDWWGEQF
abundance: few; v_gene: TRBV5-4; CDR3aa: ASSLLQAGQGDEQY
abundance: .; v_gene: TRBV5-1; CDR3aa: ASSPPRQGGTEAF
abundance: .; v_gene: TRBV18; CDR3aa: ASSTGVSYEQY
abundance: .; v_gene: TRBV9; CDR3aa: ASSVEGGSGTDTQY
abundance: .; v_gene: TRBV7-2; CDR3aa: ASSLGRTEAF
abundance: .; v_gene: TRBV30; CDR3aa: AWSVFRAEAF
abundance: .; v_gene: TRBV7-9; CDR3aa: ASSLGGLAVPT
abundance: .; v_gene: TRBV4-2; CDR3aa: ASSQVVIGSGGQETQY
abundance: .; v_gene: TRBV24-1; CDR3aa: ATRGRDKQY
abundance: .; v_gene: TRBV28; CDR3aa: ASSLTGWLGYT
abundance: .; v_gene: TRBV15; CDR3aa: ATSRDSGVTTEAF
abundance: .; v_gene: TRBV19; CDR3aa: ASRQEPGGNQPQH
abundance: .; v_gene: TRBV20-1; CDR3aa: SAIGGETQY
abundance: .; v_gene: TRBV6-6; CDR3aa: ASSYWDTEKLF
abundance: medium-sized; v_gene: TRBV3-1/TRBV3-2; CDR3aa: ASSSGAGELF